This is a list of T cell receptor beta chains from one sample in a study of T cells in Graves' hyperthyroidism and ophthalmopathy. TCRdb ran MiXCR on the multiplex PCR reads and lists one entry per CDR3 protein. The sample has approximately 640,000 distinct CDR3 sequences, around 15% seen once; the top ten hold less than 4.5%. Sequenced sample: blood. Receptors originate from a woman aged 30 to 39 with Graves' hyperthyroidism. Both conserved end residues are part of each CDR3. A D gene is named only where the DNA matches it firmly. Only part of the rows carry a size: once, few, many, or a class if the clone is expanded.

TRBV28	TRBJ2-7	many	-	TGTGCCAGCCGAACGCCGGGAAGGGACTACGAGCAGTACTTC	CASRTPGRDYEQYF
TRBV6-2/TRBV6-3	TRBJ2-1	-	TRBD1	TGTGCCAGCAGTACCTACAGGGGGCGAGGGGTCAATGAGCAGTTCTTC	CASSTYRGRGVNEQFF
TRBV5-5	TRBJ1-1	many	-	TGTGCCAGCAGCTTGGGTTCGCAGTGGAACACTGAAGCTTTCTTT	CASSLGSQWNTEAFF
TRBV20-1	TRBJ2-4	few	TRBD2	TGCAGTGCTAGTAGCCATCCTAGCGGACTAGCCAAAAACATTCAGTACTTC	CSASSHPSGLAKNIQYF
TRBV2	TRBJ2-1	many	-	TGTGCCAGCAGTGCAGGCCTAAGATATGAGCAGTTCTTC	CASSAGLRYEQFF
TRBV10-3	TRBJ2-7	many	-	TGTGCCATCAGTGAAGTGGGTTCCTCCTACGAGCAGTACTTC	CAISEVGSSYEQYF
TRBV28	TRBJ1-2	many	TRBD1	TGTGCCAGCAAACAGGGGTATGGGTATGGCTACACCTTC	CASKQGYGYGYTF
TRBV6-5	TRBJ1-4	-	-	TGTGCCAGCAGTTCCTCTTGGGGCCTGGCTCTGTTTTTT	CASSSSWGLALFF
TRBV20-1	TRBJ2-4	-	-	TGCAGTGCTACCTTACAGGGAGCCAAAAACATTCAGTACTTC	CSATLQGAKNIQYF
TRBV28	TRBJ2-3	many	TRBD1	TGTGCCAGCAGTCCCCGGACAGGGATGGGTCCAGATACGCAGTATTTT	CASSPRTGMGPDTQYF
TRBV28	TRBJ2-1	few	TRBD1	TGTGCCGGCAGTTCGACAGGGTTCACCTACAATGAGCAGTTCTTC	CAGSSTGFTYNEQFF
TRBV10-2	TRBJ2-7	-	-	TGCGCCAGCCAAGAGCGGGTAATCGGCGAGCAGTACTTC	CASQERVIGEQYF
TRBV6-2/TRBV6-3	TRBJ1-1	many	-	TGTGCCAGCAGTAGACGCCGGGAAGCTTTCTTT	CASSRRREAFF
TRBV6-1	TRBJ2-7	-	TRBD1	TGTGCCAGCGGGGAAAACGCGGGACAGGAACCTTACGAGCAGTACTTC	CASGENAGQEPYEQYF
TRBV11-2	TRBJ2-7	many	-	TGTGCCAGCAGCCCTCGGGCCAGCTCCTACGAGCAGTACTTC	CASSPRASSYEQYF
TRBV30	TRBJ1-3	few	TRBD1	TGTGCCTGGAGTTTCAGACAGGGAGGAACTGGAAACACCATATATTTT	CAWSFRQGGTGNTIYF
TRBV11-2	TRBJ1-1	few	-	TGTGCCAGCTCCCCCGGGCAGATCGTGCCTGAAGCTTTCTTT	CASSPGQIVPEAFF
TRBV19	TRBJ2-1	few	-	TGTGCCAGTAGTATAAAGGCGGGGTACAATGAGCAGTTCTTC	CASSIKAGYNEQFF
TRBV5-1	TRBJ2-5	few	TRBD1	TGCGCCAGCAGGCAGGGGGCCGGGTACCAAGAGACCCAGTACTTC	CASRQGAGYQETQYF
TRBV6-2/TRBV6-3	TRBJ2-3	many	-	TGTGCCAGCAGATGGGGAGCCGCAGATACGCAGTATTTT	CASRWGAADTQYF
TRBV5-1	TRBJ1-2	few	-	TGCGCCAGCAGCTTCGGGGGCCAGAACTATGGCTACACCTTC	CASSFGGQNYGYTF
TRBV28	TRBJ1-4	once	TRBD1	TGTGCCAGCAGTCCCCACGCAGGGGGTGTCAATGAAAAACTGTTTTTT	CASSPHAGGVNEKLFF
TRBV29-1	TRBJ2-7	few	-	TGCAGCGTTGAAGATCTAGGGTCTAAGCAGTACTTC	CSVEDLGSKQYF
TRBV27	TRBJ2-7	many	-	TGTGCCAGCAGTTTCGCAGGATCCTACGAGCAGTACTTC	CASSFAGSYEQYF
TRBV20-1	TRBJ1-1	-	-	TGCAGTGGGGAAATCAAAGGGGGGGCCACTGAAGCTCTCTTT	CSGEIKGGATEALF
TRBV7-2	TRBJ2-3	few	TRBD2	TGTGCCAGCAGCCCTGGGACTAGCGTTTCGGGCGCAGATACGCAGTATTTT	CASSPGTSVSGADTQYF
TRBV27	TRBJ2-1	few	-	TGTGCCAGCAGCCCCCCTCGGACACTCAATGAGCAGTTCTTC	CASSPPRTLNEQFF
TRBV18	TRBJ2-5	few	-	TGTGCCAGCTCACCACCGACCGGTTACCAAGAGACCCAGTACTTC	CASSPPTGYQETQYF